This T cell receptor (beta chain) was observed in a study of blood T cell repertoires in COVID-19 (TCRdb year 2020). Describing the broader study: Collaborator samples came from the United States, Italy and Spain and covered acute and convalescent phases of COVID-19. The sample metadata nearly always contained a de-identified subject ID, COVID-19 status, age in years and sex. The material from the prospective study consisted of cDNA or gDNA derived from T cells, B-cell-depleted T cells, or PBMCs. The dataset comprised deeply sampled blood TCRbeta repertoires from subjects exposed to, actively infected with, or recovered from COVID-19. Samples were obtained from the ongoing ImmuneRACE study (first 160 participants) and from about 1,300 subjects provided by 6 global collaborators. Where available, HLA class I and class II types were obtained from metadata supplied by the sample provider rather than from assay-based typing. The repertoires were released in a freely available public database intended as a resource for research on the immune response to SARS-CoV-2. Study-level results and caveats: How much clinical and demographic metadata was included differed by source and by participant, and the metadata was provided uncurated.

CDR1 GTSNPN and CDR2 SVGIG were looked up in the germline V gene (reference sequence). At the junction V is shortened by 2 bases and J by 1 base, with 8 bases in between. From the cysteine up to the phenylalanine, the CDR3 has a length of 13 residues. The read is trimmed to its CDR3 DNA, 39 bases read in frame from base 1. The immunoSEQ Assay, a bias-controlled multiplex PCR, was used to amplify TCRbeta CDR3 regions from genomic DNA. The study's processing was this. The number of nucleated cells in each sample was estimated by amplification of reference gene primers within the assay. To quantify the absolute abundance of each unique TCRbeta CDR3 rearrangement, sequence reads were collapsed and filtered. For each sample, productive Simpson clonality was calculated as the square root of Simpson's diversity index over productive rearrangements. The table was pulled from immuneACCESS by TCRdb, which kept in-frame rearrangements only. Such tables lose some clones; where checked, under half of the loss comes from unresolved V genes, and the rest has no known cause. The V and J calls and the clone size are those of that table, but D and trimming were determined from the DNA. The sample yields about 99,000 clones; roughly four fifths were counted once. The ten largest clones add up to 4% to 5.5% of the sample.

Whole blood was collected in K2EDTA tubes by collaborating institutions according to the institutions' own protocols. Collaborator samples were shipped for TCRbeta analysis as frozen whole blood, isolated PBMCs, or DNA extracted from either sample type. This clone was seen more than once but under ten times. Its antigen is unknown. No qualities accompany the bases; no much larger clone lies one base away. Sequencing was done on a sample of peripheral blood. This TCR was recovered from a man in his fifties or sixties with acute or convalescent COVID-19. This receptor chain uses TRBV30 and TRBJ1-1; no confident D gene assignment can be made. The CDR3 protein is CAWSFAGNTEAFF. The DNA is TGTGCCTGGAGTTTCGCAGGGAACACTGAAGCTTTCTTT.